This TCR beta chain was identified in a study of cytomegalovirus exposure and HLA in healthy donors. The overall study: The Caucasian-associated ancestry cluster held around 81% of approximately 400 genotyped donors.

Study-wide results and limits: Of the V segments, some could not be distinguished, including TRBV6-2 and TRBV6-3, and were excluded. Testing in vitro showed a few CMV-associated chains specific for CMV antigens.

Primers included in the PCR were 60 Vbeta and 13 Jbeta primers. Only in-frame clones appear in the TCRdb table, and some are missing; sequencing was by immunoSEQ multiplex PCR. The sample yields 110,000 or so clones, 10% to 15% seen once. The CDR3 runs to 13 residues. In germline, CDR1 is KGHSH, CDR2 LQKENI. Trimming removed 6 bases at V and 8 bases at J, with 14 bases between. This clone was detected a few times. Its antigen remains unknown. The genes are TRBV18 and TRBJ1-5; D is uncertain. The clonotype was recovered from a man in his forties in good health and CMV-seropositive. The specimen was PBMCs. The CDR3 DNA sequence: TGTGCCAGCTCCCCGGGCAGACTAGAGCCCCAGCATTTT. Protein product: CASSPGRLEPQHF. Full variable domain (remainder filled in from reference TRBV18 and TRBJ1-5): NAGVMQNPRHLVRRRGQEARLRCSPMKGHSHVYWYRQLPEEGLKFMVYLQKENIIDESGMPKERFSAEFPKEGPSILRIQQVVRGDSAAYFCASSPGRLEPQHFGDGTRLSIL.